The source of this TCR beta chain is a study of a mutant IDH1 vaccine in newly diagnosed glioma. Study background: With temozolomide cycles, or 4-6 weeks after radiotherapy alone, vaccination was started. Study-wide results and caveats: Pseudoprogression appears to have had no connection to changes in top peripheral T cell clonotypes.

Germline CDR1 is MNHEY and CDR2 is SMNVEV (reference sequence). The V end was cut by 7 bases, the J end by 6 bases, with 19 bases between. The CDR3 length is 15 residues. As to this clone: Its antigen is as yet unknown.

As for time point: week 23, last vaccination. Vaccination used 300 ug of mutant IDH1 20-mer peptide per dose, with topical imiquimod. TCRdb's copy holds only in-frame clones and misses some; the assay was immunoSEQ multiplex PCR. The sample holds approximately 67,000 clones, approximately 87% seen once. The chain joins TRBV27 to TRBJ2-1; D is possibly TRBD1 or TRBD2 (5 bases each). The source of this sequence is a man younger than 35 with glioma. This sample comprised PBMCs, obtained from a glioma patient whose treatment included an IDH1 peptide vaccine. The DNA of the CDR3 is TGTGCCAGCAAAAAAGCCGGGGCGATAAGCAATGAGCAGTTCTTC. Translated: CASKKAGAISNEQFF.